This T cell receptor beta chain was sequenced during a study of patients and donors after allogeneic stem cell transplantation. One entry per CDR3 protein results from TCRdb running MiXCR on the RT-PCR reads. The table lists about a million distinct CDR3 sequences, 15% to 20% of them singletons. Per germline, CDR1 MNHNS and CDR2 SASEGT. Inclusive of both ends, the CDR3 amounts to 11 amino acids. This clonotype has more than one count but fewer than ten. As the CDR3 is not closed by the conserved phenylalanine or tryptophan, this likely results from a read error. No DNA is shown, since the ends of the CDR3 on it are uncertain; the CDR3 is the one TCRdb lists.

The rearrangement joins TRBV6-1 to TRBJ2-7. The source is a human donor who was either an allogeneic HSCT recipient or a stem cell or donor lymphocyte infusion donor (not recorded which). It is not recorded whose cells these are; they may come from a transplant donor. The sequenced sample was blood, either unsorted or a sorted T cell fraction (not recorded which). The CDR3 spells CASSEAKVLCI.